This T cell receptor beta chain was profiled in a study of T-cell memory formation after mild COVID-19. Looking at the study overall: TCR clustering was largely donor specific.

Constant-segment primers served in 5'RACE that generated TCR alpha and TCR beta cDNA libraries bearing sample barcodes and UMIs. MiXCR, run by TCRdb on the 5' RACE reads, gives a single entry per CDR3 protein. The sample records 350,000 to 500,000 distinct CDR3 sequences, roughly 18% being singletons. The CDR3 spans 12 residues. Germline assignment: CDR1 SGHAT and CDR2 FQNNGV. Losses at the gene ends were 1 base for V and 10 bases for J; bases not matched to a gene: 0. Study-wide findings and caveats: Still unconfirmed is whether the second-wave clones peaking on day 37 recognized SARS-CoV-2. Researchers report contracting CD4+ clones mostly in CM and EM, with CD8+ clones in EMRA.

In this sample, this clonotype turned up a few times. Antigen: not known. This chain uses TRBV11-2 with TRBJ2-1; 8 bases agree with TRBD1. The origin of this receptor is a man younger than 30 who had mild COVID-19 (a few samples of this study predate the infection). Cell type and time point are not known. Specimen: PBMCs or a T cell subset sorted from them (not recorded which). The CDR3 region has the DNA TGTGCCAGCAGCTTAGGACAGGGGGAGCAGTTCTTC. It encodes CASSLGQGEQFF.